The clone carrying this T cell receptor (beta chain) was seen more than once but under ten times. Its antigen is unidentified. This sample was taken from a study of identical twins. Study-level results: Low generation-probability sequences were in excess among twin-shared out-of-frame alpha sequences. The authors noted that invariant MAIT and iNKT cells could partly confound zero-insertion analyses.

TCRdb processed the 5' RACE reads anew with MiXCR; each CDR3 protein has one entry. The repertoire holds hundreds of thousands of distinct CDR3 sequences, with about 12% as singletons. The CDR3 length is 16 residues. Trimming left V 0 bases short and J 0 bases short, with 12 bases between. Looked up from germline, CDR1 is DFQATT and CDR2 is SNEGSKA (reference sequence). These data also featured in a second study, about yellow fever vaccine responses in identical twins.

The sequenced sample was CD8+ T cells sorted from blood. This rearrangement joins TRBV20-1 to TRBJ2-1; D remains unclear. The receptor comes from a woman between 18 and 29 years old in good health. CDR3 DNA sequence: TGCAGTGCTAGAGATGTGGCGGCAAGCTCCTACAATGAGCAGTTCTTC. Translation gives CSARDVAASSYNEQFF.